Sequencing of this T cell receptor beta chain was carried out in a study of blood T cell repertoires in COVID-19. On the study more broadly: From T cells, B-cell-depleted T cells, or PBMCs came the material, which was cDNA or gDNA.

As processed by the authors: Reference gene primers were amplified, and this amplification served to estimate nucleated cell counts. The protocol was immunoSEQ multiplex PCR, while the TCRdb copy is restricted to in-frame clones and leaves out a portion. D and trimming come from the DNA, and the V and J calls and clone size come from that table. The profile shows 250,000 to 300,000 clones, 88% of them singletons. The CDR3 extends over 13 amino acids. Trimming removed 5 bases from V and 8 bases from J; junction bases left unmatched: 5. Germline CDR1 is MDHEN and CDR2 is SYDVKM. It was during active infection that Seattle patients were enrolled and then longitudinally followed.

This receptor was taken from a woman aged 30 to 39 with COVID-19, enrolled during active disease. This rearrangement joins TRBV28 to TRBJ2-3, with TRBD2 identical over 9 bases. Sequenced material: peripheral blood. The CDR3 DNA is TGTGCCAGCAGTCCATCAGCGGGAGGTACGCAGTATTTT. Translating it yields CASSPSAGGTQYF.